Listed below are T cell receptor beta chains from one sample, sequenced in a study of blood T cell repertoires in COVID-19. The assay was immunoSEQ multiplex PCR, and TCRdb's table has in-frame clones only and misses some. The sample has approximately 97,000 clones, around nine tenths seen once. Specimen: peripheral blood. These receptors all come from a man aged 50-60 years with active or convalescent COVID-19. CDR3s include the opening cysteine and the closing phenylalanine or tryptophan. Fields, in order: J gene, D gene, clone size, V gene, CDR3 DNA, CDR3 protein. The D gene is left open where the match is weak. For some rows the clone size is stated as once, few or many, or as a class when expanded; others skip it.

J: TRBJ1-1
D: TRBD1
size: -
V: TRBV19
DNA: TGTGCCAGTACCATGGGGGGGACAGGGGTCGGTGGGCACACTGAAGCTTTCTTT
CDR3: CASTMGGTGVGGHTEAFF

J: TRBJ1-1
D: -
size: -
V: TRBV30
DNA: TGTGCCTGGAGTGGACAGGCGAACACTGAAGCTTTCTTT
CDR3: CAWSGQANTEAFF

J: TRBJ1-6
D: TRBD1
size: -
V: TRBV5-1
DNA: TGCGCCAGCAGCCCAACGCAGGGGGCAAATTCACCCCTCCACTTT
CDR3: CASSPTQGANSPLHF

J: TRBJ2-2
D: -
size: -
V: TRBV6-4
DNA: TGTGCCAGCAGTCTACAGGGAAACACCGGGGAGCTGTTTTTT
CDR3: CASSLQGNTGELFF

J: TRBJ2-3
D: TRBD1
size: once
V: TRBV7-2
DNA: TGTGCCAGCAGCTTAGGATGGACAGGGGGCAGAACAGATACGCAGTATTTT
CDR3: CASSLGWTGGRTDTQYF

J: TRBJ1-2
D: TRBD1
size: -
V: TRBV10-3
DNA: TGTGCCATCAGGGGGACAGGTCTGGGGTATGGCTACACCTTC
CDR3: CAIRGTGLGYGYTF

J: TRBJ1-2
D: -
size: -
V: TRBV5-1
DNA: TGCGCCAGCAGCCTAGAGAACAGGGATGGGGGCTACACCTTC
CDR3: CASSLENRDGGYTF

J: TRBJ2-5
D: TRBD1
size: -
V: TRBV27
DNA: TGTGCCAGCAGCTCAACAGGGGGCCCTAGGACCCAGTACTTC
CDR3: CASSSTGGPRTQYF

J: TRBJ1-5
D: -
size: -
V: TRBV10-2
DNA: TGCGCCAGCAGTGAGGCGTCAGGATACGGTCAGCCCCAGCATTTT
CDR3: CASSEASGYGQPQHF

J: TRBJ1-1
D: -
size: -
V: TRBV3-1/TRBV3-2
DNA: TGTGCCAGCAGCCGCTCCGGAGGGAACACTGAAGCTTTCTTT
CDR3: CASSRSGGNTEAFF

J: TRBJ2-2
D: TRBD2
size: -
V: TRBV10-3
DNA: TGTGCCATCAGTGGACGTTCTAGCGGGGGGTCGAACACCGGGGAGCTGTTTTTT
CDR3: CAISGRSSGGSNTGELFF

J: TRBJ2-7
D: -
size: -
V: TRBV28
DNA: TGTGCCAGCAGTTCGGCAGGGATCGGGGACTTACGGGAGCAGTACTTC
CDR3: CASSSAGIGDLREQYF

J: TRBJ2-3
D: TRBD2
size: -
V: TRBV6-6
DNA: TGTGCCAGCAGCCGTCTTGGGGGGGGAAGCACAGATACGCAGTATTTT
CDR3: CASSRLGGGSTDTQYF